Following are 22 T cell receptor beta chains from one sample sequenced in a study of CD8+CD57+ T cells in acquired aplastic anemia. TCR beta VDJ and CDR3 profiles were obtained from a genomic DNA template. A single record per CDR3 protein comes from TCRdb applying MiXCR to the reads. The sample lists 450,000 to 600,000 distinct CDR3 sequences; 25% to 40% were seen once. The sequenced patients had an expansion of CD8+CD57+ cells seen by flow cytometry. The sample consisted of sorted CD4+, CD8+, or CD8+CD57+ T cells (not recorded which) from PBMCs. Receptors originate from a human donor with aplastic anemia.

In its sample, this clonotype was seen many times. The rearrangement links TRBV7-3 to TRBJ1-1, with unresolved D. Germline V gives CDR1 SGHTA, CDR2 FQGTGA. Trimming removed 4 bases from V and 3 bases from J, with 9 bases in between. The CDR3 totals 13 residues. CDR3 sequence (DNA): TGTGCCAGCAGCTACCGCCGGGACACTGAAGCTTTCTTT. It yields the protein CASSYRRDTEAFF.

This clonotype was recorded once. The rearrangement uses TRBV29-1 and TRBJ1-1; no clear D. The CDR3 extends over 13 amino acids. Trimming took 8 bases from V and 1 from J, leaving 14 bases between them. CDR1 is SQVTM and CDR2 is ANQGSEA in the germline V gene. Here the CDR3 reads CSPPGLENTEAFF. In DNA form, the CDR3 reads TGCAGCCCCCCCGGACTGGAGAACACTGAAGCTTTCTTT.

As regards this clonotype: Just one base apart from a much larger clone, this may be a read error. The chain recombines TRBV10-3 with TRBJ1-6; D gene unclear. V lost 6 bases and J 14 bases, leaving 14 bases between the germline ends. The germline CDR1 and CDR2 sequences are ENHRY and SYGVKD. The CDR3 length is 12 residues. The CDR3 spells CAISPLVRTLHF. CDR3 nucleotides: TGTGCCATCAGCCCTCTAGTTAGAACCCTCCACTTT.

The gene calls are TRBV9 and TRBJ2-5, with 12 positions matching TRBD1. Per germline, CDR1 SGDLS and CDR2 YYNGEE. The CDR3 totals 14 residues. In DNA form, the CDR3 reads TGTGCTCTGACCGGGACAGGGGGCCTCGAGACCCAGTACTTC. It specifies CALTGTGGLETQYF.

The rearrangement links TRBV7-2 to TRBJ1-2; D might be TRBD1 (6 bases). CDR1 and CDR2 from the germline V gene are SGHTA and FQGNSA. V dropped 1 base and J dropped 2 bases, with 14 bases sitting between them. The CDR3 consists of 16 residues. The CDR3 protein is CASSLGQGSKNYGYTF. The CDR3 coding sequence is TGTGCCAGCAGCTTAGGGCAGGGGTCGAAAAACTATGGCTACACCTTC. The full variable domain, with the rest looked up from reference TRBV7-2 and TRBJ1-2, is GAGVSQSPSNKVTEKGKDVELRCDPISGHTALYWYRQSLGQGLEFLIYFQGNSAPDKSGLPSDRFSAERTGGSVSTLTIQRTQQEDSAVYLCASSLGQGSKNYGYTFGSGTRLTVV.

A word on this clonotype: A single base separates this from a much larger clone, so it may be a read error. The chain is built from TRBV7-9 and TRBJ2-5; D gene uncertain. V lost 2 bases, J lost 1 base, and 8 bases lay in between. CDR3 length: 14 residues. Germline CDR1 SEHNR, CDR2 FQNEAQ (reference sequence). The chain's CDR3 is CASSLSAGQETQYF. In DNA, the CDR3 is TGTGCCAGCAGCTTATCGGCAGGCCAAGAGACCCAGTACTTC.

In DNA form, the CDR3 reads TGTGCCAGCGGGGGGTCCGGGGAGCTGTTTTTT. Amino acid sequence: CASGGSGELFF. The V gene is TRBV7-9, the J gene TRBJ2-2, with TRBD2 as a possible D gene (6 bases). Germline assignment: CDR1 SEHNR and CDR2 FQNEAQ (reference sequence). This CDR3 has 11 residues. Deletions cut 8 bases from V and 6 bases from J, with 7 bases between.

Here the CDR3 DNA reads TGTGCCATCAGCACCGGGGCCGGCGGGGAGCTGTTTTTT. This encodes CAISTGAGGELFF. This chain uses TRBV10-3 with TRBJ2-2; tentatively, D is TRBD1 or TRBD2 (5 bases each). There are 13 residues in the CDR3. The V and J ends lost 6 bases and 7 bases respectively, with 12 bases between them. Germline lookup yields CDR1 ENHRY and CDR2 SYGVKD.

The chain employs TRBV11-2 and TRBJ2-1; D gene ambiguous. Deletions cut 1 base from V and 5 bases from J, with 12 bases between. Germline V CDR1 and CDR2: SGHAT, FQNNGV. The length of the CDR3 is 15 residues. The chain's CDR3 is CASSLGELLDNEQFF. CDR3 coding DNA: TGTGCCAGCAGCTTAGGGGAACTTCTAGACAATGAGCAGTTCTTC.

The V gene is TRBV2, the J gene TRBJ2-3, with D tentatively TRBD1 (5 bases). Germline V gene data show CDR1 as SNHLY and CDR2 as FYNNEI. The V end was cut by 6 bases, the J end by 5 bases, with 18 bases between. This CDR3 spans 15 amino acids. Here the CDR3 reads CASRDSWGSRDTQYF. The CDR3 coding sequence is TGTGCCAGCAGAGATAGCTGGGGCTCGCGAGATACGCAGTATTTT.

There are a few counts of this clonotype. The V gene is TRBV7-6, the J gene TRBJ2-3, with D perhaps given as TRBD1 or TRBD2 (7 bases each). Germline V CDR1 and CDR2: SGHVS, FNYEAQ. V lost 7 bases, J lost 4 bases, and 15 bases lay in between. This CDR3 is built from 14 residues. CDR3 nucleotides: TGTGCCAGCACCCAGGGGGGGGGGGCAGATACGCAGTATTTT. It specifies CASTQGGGADTQYF.

This clonotype was counted at least ten times. The chain is built from TRBV9 and TRBJ1-5; 10 nucleotides agree with TRBD1. Per the germline V gene, CDR1 is SGDLS and CDR2 is YYNGEE. The CDR3 spans 15 residues. After removal of 3 bases from V and 4 bases from J, the junction contained 4 bases not matched to a gene. This CDR3 is CASSAGQGENQPQHF. The CDR3 DNA reads as TGTGCCAGCAGCGCAGGACAGGGGGAAAATCAGCCCCAGCATTTT. The whole variable domain, remainder taken from reference TRBV9 and TRBJ1-5, is DSGVTQTPKHLITATGQRVTLRCSPRSGDLSVYWYQQSLDQGLQFLIQYYNGEERAKGNILERFSAQQFPDLHSELNLSSLELGDSALYFCASSAGQGENQPQHFGDGTRLSIL.

V is TRBV20-1 and J is TRBJ1-1, with D perhaps TRBD1 (6 bases). Trimming shortened V by 6 bases and J by 13 bases, and 21 bases separated the two germline ends. Germline V gives CDR1 DFQATT, CDR2 SNEGSKA (reference sequence). The CDR3 contains 12 residues. The CDR3 is CSAKVQGTVVFF. The CDR3 DNA reads as TGCAGTGCGAAAGTACAGGGTACAGTGGTTTTCTTT.

The chain recombines TRBV5-1 with TRBJ2-2; perhaps TRBD1 as D (6 bases). The CDR3 runs to 15 residues. The V gene's germline CDR1 is SGHRS and CDR2 YFSETQ. Trimming cost V 0 bases and J 1 base, with 7 bases left between them. The CDR3 DNA follows: TGCGCCAGCAGCTTGGCGACAGGGAACACCGGGGAGCTGTTTTTT. It codes for CASSLATGNTGELFF.

V gene TRBV2 combines with J gene TRBJ1-1, with 10 bases aligning to TRBD1. J was trimmed by 8 bases and V by 8 bases; bases with no gene match: 8. CDR3 length: 13 residues. The germline V gene encodes CDR1 SNHLY and CDR2 FYNNEI. The CDR3 region is CASESLDRGEAFF. As DNA, the CDR3 is TGTGCCAGCGAGTCTCTGGACAGGGGGGAAGCTTTCTTT. The full variable domain, rest sourced from reference TRBV2 and TRBJ1-1, is EPEVTQTPSHQVTQMGQEVILRCVPISNHLYFYWYRQILGQKVEFLVSFYNNEISEKSEIFDDQFSVERPDGSNFTLKIRSTKLEDSAMYFCASESLDRGEAFFGQGTRLTVV.

This rearrangement joins TRBV2 to TRBJ1-2, with D perhaps TRBD1 (6 bases). Looked up from germline, CDR1 is SNHLY and CDR2 is FYNNEI. CDR3 length: 10 amino acids. The V gene lost 9 bases and the J gene lost 6 bases, with 8 bases spanning the gap. The CDR3 loop is CARGANGYTF. The CDR3 DNA reads as TGTGCCAGGGGGGCAAATGGCTACACCTTC.

In this sample, this clonotype turned up many times. V usage is TRBV20-1 and J usage is TRBJ1-5, with 9 nucleotides matching TRBD1. The CDR3 runs to 13 residues. Germline CDR1 reads DFQATT; CDR2 reads SNEGSKA (reference sequence). After removal of 4 bases from V and 6 bases from J, the junction contained 4 bases not matched to a gene. CDR3 in amino acids: CSAKGQGSQPQHF. In DNA form, the CDR3 reads TGCAGTGCTAAGGGACAGGGCAGTCAGCCCCAGCATTTT.

This clonotype came up many times. The V and J genes are TRBV19 and TRBJ1-2, with 8 bases identical to TRBD1. The CDR3 extends over 13 amino acids. The germline CDR1 and CDR2 sequences are LNHDA and SQIVND (reference sequence). V dropped 5 bases and J dropped 4; count of bases not matched to a gene: 3. CDR3 sequence (DNA): TGTGCCAGTAGTGGACAGGGAGGCTATGGCTACACCTTC. It encodes CASSGQGGYGYTF.

In the case of this clonotype: The CDR3 ends on some other residue instead of the conserved phenylalanine or tryptophan, so this is likely a read error. V and J are TRBV5-1 and TRBJ1-6; D is unclear. V gave up 2 bases and J gave up 8 bases, with 11 bases separating them. Germline CDR1 SGHRS, CDR2 YFSETQ. The CDR3 is 14 residues long. CDR3 coding DNA: TGCGCCAGCAGCTTTAACGGTGGAGATTCACCCCTCCACCTT. Amino acid sequence: CASSFNGGDSPLHL.

This clonotype was counted many times. The J gene is TRBJ1-2, the V gene TRBV20-1; D is ambiguous. The V gene's germline CDR1 is DFQATT and CDR2 SNEGSKA (reference sequence). This CDR3 comprises 13 residues. V was trimmed by 0 bases and J by 4 bases, leaving 9 bases between them. CDR3: CSARDPQPYGYTF. In DNA, the CDR3 is TGCAGTGCTAGAGATCCTCAACCCTATGGCTACACCTTC.

This chain connects TRBV5-1 to TRBJ2-1; perhaps TRBD2 as D (5 bases). This CDR3 has 14 amino acids. The V end was cut by 1 base, the J end by 6 bases, with 11 bases between. Germline V gives CDR1 SGHRS, CDR2 YFSETQ. CDR3 loop: CASSLSAELNEQFF. CDR3 DNA sequence: TGCGCCAGCAGCTTGTCAGCGGAGCTCAATGAGCAGTTCTTC.

The chain uses TRBV11-2 and TRBJ2-3; 9 positions match TRBD1. V lost 1 base, J lost 3 bases, and 5 bases stayed unmatched. Germline-derived CDR1 and CDR2 are SGHAT and FQNNGV. The CDR3 runs 16 residues. The CDR3 reads CASSLGRDRVTDTQYF. Here the CDR3 DNA reads TGTGCCAGCAGCTTAGGCCGGGACAGGGTGACAGATACGCAGTATTTT. Based on the CDR3 plus reference TRBV11-2 and TRBJ2-3, the full variable domain is EAGVAQSPRYKIIEKRQSVAFWCNPISGHATLYWYQQILGQGPKLLIQFQNNGVVDDSQLPKDRFSAERLKGVDSTLKIQPAKLEDSAVYLCASSLGRDRVTDTQYFGPGTRLTVL.